This T cell receptor beta chain was identified during a study of blood T cell repertoires in COVID-19. Study-level background: Nucleic acid was either cDNA or gDNA, and it came from T cells, B-cell-depleted T cells, or PBMCs.

The CDR3 loop spans 15 amino acids. Germline values: CDR1 PRHDT, CDR2 FYEKMQ (reference sequence). Trimming removed 5 bases at V and 7 bases at J, with 17 bases between. Profiled with immunoSEQ multiplex PCR; TCRdb holds only in-frame clones, not every one. The profile shows over 150,000 clones, roughly 92% of them singletons. Sequencing used peripheral blood. The genes are TRBV13 and TRBJ2-2; the D gene is possibly TRBD1 (5 bases). This clonotype was sampled from a man in his thirties or forties with COVID-19, enrolled during active disease. This CDR3 reads CASSPGKFWGGELFF. The DNA for the CDR3 is TGTGCCAGCAGCCCAGGGAAGTTTTGGGGCGGGGAGCTGTTTTTT.